Listed below are T cell receptor beta chains from one sample, sequenced in a study of T cells in Graves' hyperthyroidism and ophthalmopathy. TCRdb ran MiXCR on the multiplex PCR reads and lists one entry per CDR3 protein. Of around 280,000 distinct CDR3 sequences detected, less than 15% appear once; the ten largest clones hold 7.8%. Input material: blood. These receptors were collected from a woman aged 25 to 39 with Graves' hyperthyroidism that later progressed to Graves' ophthalmopathy. The CDR3 runs from the conserved cysteine through the conserved F or W. The order of the fields is CDR3 protein, CDR3 DNA, V gene, D gene, clone size, J gene. A D gene is named only where the DNA matches it firmly. Not every row has a clone size; where given, it reads once, few, many or a size class.

CSVLYSYEQYF	TGCAGCGTACTCTACTCCTACGAGCAGTACTTC	TRBV29-1	.	many	TRBJ2-7
CASSDPPNHWPVTDTQYF	TGTGCCAGCAGTGATCCCCCGAACCATTGGCCTGTCACAGATACGCAGTATTTT	TRBV6-1	.	many	TRBJ2-3
CATQGPSGSGEQFF	TGTGCCACCCAGGGTCCTAGCGGGAGTGGTGAGCAGTTCTTC	TRBV24-1	TRBD2	many	TRBJ2-1
CASSPAGAQETQYF	TGTGCCAGCTCACCGGCAGGGGCTCAAGAGACCCAGTACTTC	TRBV18	.	once	TRBJ2-5
CASSATSISYNEQFF	TGTGCCAGCAGTGCGACTAGTATCTCCTACAATGAGCAGTTCTTC	TRBV27	.	many	TRBJ2-1
CASSPGGEKLFF	TGTGCCAGCAGCCCCGGTGGTGAAAAACTGTTTTTT	TRBV5-5	.	few	TRBJ1-4
CASSTDRMSTDTQYF	TGTGCCAGTAGTACAGATAGGATGAGCACAGATACGCAGTATTTT	TRBV19	.	few	TRBJ2-3
CASSPGAGPSSYNEQFF	TGTGCCAGCAGCCCTGGGGCTGGCCCGAGCTCCTACAATGAGCAGTTCTTC	TRBV27	.	many	TRBJ2-1
CASSQAGHSNQPQHF	TGTGCCAGCAGCCAAGCAGGTCATAGCAATCAGCCCCAGCATTTT	TRBV3-1	.	many	TRBJ1-5
CAWSVRGPGSRFVRTGANVLTF	TGTGCCTGGAGCGTCCGAGGCCCGGGATCCAGATTTGTCCGCACTGGGGCCAACGTCCTGACTTTC	TRBV30	.	.	TRBJ2-6
CASRQGHRGNSPLHF	TGTGCCAGCAGGCAGGGGCACAGGGGTAATTCACCCCTCCACTTT	TRBV6-1	TRBD1	many	TRBJ1-6
CASSQGRWTEAFF	TGCGCCAGCAGCCAAGGTAGGTGGACTGAAGCTTTCTTT	TRBV4-1	.	.	TRBJ1-1
CSARRSQGNGYTF	TGCAGTGCTAGGAGGAGTCAGGGTAATGGCTACACCTTC	TRBV20-1	.	many	TRBJ1-2
CASSLGGEAYNQPQHF	TGTGCCAGCAGCTTAGGAGGAGAGGCCTACAATCAGCCCCAGCATTTT	TRBV7-9	.	.	TRBJ1-5
CAWSVQGYGYTF	TGTGCCTGGAGTGTACAAGGTTATGGCTACACCTTC	TRBV30	.	many	TRBJ1-2
CASSSGTGDAFGGYTF	TGTGCCAGCAGTTCCGGGACAGGGGACGCATTTGGGGGCTACACCTTC	TRBV7-3	TRBD1	few	TRBJ1-2
CASSMSWDRGRRGSNQPQHF	TGTGCCAGTAGTATGTCATGGGACAGGGGGCGCCGGGGGAGCAATCAGCCCCAGCATTTT	TRBV19	TRBD1	.	TRBJ1-5
CASSLVVGVNSPLHF	TGTGCCAGCAGCTTAGTGGTAGGGGTTAATTCACCCCTCCACTTT	TRBV7-2	.	many	TRBJ1-6
CASSRRGLNEKLFF	TGTGCCAGCAGCCGAAGGGGCCTTAATGAAAAACTGTTTTTT	TRBV5-6	.	.	TRBJ1-4
CASSPYLRRHDTEAFF	TGTGCCAGCAGTCCCTATTTACGCAGACATGACACTGAAGCTTTCTTT	TRBV6-1	.	few	TRBJ1-1
CASSSSPDSGNTIYF	TGCGCCAGCAGCTCGAGTCCAGACTCTGGAAACACCATATATTTT	TRBV5-1	.	.	TRBJ1-3
CASSSSGLAGVGGETQYF	TGTGCCAGCAGTTCCTCGGGACTAGCGGGAGTTGGGGGAGAGACCCAGTACTTC	TRBV12-3/TRBV12-4	TRBD2	many	TRBJ2-5
CASSSGEQYF	TGTGCCAGCAGCTCGGGCGAGCAGTACTTC	TRBV11-2	.	many	TRBJ2-7
CASSSFRGPSSNQPQHF	TGTGCCAGCAGTTCATTTAGGGGGCCAAGTAGCAATCAGCCCCAGCATTTT	TRBV28	TRBD1	few	TRBJ1-5
CSASSASSPLAGGDYEQYF	TGCAGTGCTAGTAGTGCCAGCAGTCCGCTAGCGGGAGGAGACTACGAGCAGTACTTC	TRBV20-1	TRBD2	.	TRBJ2-7
CASSPRSAEGADTQYF	TGTGCCAGCAGCCCCCGGAGCGCTGAGGGGGCAGATACGCAGTATTTT	TRBV4-2	.	.	TRBJ2-3
CASSSIAGVITGELFF	TGTGCCAGCAGCTCAATAGCGGGAGTGATAACCGGGGAGCTGTTTTTT	TRBV7-2	TRBD2	many	TRBJ2-2
CASSQAPGLSGRPDWDEQFF	TGCGCCAGCAGCCAAGCGCCTGGTCTGAGCGGGAGGCCCGACTGGGATGAGCAGTTCTTC	TRBV4-3	TRBD2	few	TRBJ2-1
CASSTGLAGGPRFF	TGCGCCAGCAGCACGGGACTAGCGGGAGGGCCCCGGTTCTTC	TRBV5-1	TRBD2	few	TRBJ2-1
CASNPQQGRYLYGYTF	TGTGCCAGCAACCCTCAACAGGGGCGTTACCTCTATGGCTACACCTTC	TRBV28	TRBD1	many	TRBJ1-2
CASSPTPAGGSNEQFF	TGTGCCAGCTCACCAACTCCGGCGGGAGGTTCCAATGAGCAGTTCTTC	TRBV14	TRBD2	.	TRBJ2-1
CASSPGGVVDTQYF	TGTGCCAGCAGCCCGGGGGGGGTCGTAGATACGCAGTATTTT	TRBV7-3	TRBD2	many	TRBJ2-3
CASSLRPPTEEQYF	TGTGCCAGCAGCTTAAGGCCCCCCACTGAGGAGCAGTACTTC	TRBV28	.	many	TRBJ2-7
CAWSVMGSSGTYNEQFF	TGTGCCTGGAGTGTCATGGGGTCTAGCGGCACATACAATGAGCAGTTCTTC	TRBV30	TRBD2	many	TRBJ2-1
CASSPGGVNEQFF	TGTGCCAGCAGTCCAGGGGGGGTCAATGAGCAGTTCTTC	TRBV12-3/TRBV12-4	.	.	TRBJ2-1
CASSLEGPADNEQFF	TGTGCCAGCAGCTTAGAGGGACCGGCGGACAATGAGCAGTTCTTC	TRBV5-5	.	many	TRBJ2-1
CASSFKLAGPPGANVLTF	TGTGCCAGCAGCTTTAAACTAGCGGGACCTCCTGGGGCCAACGTCCTGACTTTC	TRBV7-2	TRBD2	many	TRBJ2-6
CASSFLVGRGLFDKNIQYF	TGTGCCAGCAGTTTCCTTGTCGGAAGGGGGCTATTTGACAAAAACATTCAGTACTTC	TRBV28	TRBD1	few	TRBJ2-4
CASSPATSLSTGELFF	TGCGCCAGCAGCCCCGCTACTAGTCTTAGCACCGGGGAGCTGTTTTTT	TRBV4-1	.	.	TRBJ2-2
CASSGARSTEAFF	TGTGCCAGCAGTGGAGCGAGGTCCACTGAAGCTTTCTTT	TRBV2	.	.	TRBJ1-1